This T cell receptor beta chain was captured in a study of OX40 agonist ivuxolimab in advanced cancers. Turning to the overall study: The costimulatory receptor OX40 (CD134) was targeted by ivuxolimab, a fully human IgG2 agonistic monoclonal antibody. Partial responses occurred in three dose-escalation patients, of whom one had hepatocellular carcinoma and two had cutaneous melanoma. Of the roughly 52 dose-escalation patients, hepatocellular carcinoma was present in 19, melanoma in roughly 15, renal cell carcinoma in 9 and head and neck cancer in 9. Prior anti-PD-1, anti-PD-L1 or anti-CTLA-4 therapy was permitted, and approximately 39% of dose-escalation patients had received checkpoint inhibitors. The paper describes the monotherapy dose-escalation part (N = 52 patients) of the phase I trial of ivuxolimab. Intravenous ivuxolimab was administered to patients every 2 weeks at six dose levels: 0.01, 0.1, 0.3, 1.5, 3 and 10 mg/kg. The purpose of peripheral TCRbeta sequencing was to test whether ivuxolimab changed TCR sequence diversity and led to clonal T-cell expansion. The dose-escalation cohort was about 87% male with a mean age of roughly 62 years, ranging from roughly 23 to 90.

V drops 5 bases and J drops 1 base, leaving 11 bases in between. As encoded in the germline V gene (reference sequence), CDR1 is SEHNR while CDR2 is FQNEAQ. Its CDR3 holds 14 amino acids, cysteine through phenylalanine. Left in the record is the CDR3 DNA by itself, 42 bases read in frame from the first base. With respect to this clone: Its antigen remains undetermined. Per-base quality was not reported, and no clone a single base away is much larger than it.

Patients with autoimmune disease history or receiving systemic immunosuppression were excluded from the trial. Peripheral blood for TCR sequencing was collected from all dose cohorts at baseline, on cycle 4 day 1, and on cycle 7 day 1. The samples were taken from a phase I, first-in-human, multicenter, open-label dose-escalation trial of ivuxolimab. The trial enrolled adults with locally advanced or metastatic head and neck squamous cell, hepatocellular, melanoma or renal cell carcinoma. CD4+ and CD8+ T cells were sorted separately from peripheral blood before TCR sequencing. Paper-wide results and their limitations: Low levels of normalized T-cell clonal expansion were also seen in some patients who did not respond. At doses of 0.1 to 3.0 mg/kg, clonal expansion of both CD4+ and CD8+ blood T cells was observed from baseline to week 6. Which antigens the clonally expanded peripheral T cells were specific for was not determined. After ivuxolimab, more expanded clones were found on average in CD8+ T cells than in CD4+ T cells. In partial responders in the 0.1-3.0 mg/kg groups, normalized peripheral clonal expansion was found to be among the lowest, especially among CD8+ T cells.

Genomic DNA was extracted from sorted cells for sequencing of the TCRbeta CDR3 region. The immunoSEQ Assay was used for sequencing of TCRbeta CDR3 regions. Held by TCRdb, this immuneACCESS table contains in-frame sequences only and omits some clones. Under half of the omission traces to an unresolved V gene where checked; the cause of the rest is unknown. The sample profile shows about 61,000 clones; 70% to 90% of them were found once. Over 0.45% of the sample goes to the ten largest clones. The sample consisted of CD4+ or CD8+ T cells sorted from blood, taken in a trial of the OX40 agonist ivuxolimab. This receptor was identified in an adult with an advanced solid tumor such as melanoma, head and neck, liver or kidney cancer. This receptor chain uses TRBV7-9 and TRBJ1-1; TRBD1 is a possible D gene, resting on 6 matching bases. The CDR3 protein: CASSLRTANTEAFF. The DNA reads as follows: TGTGCCAGCAGCCTTCGGACAGCGAACACTGAAGCTTTCTTT.